This T cell receptor beta chain originates from a study of identical twins. A remark on this clonotype: No antigen is known for it.

Germline V CDR1 and CDR2: ENHRY, SYGVKD. The CDR3 consists of 15 residues. With 6 bases removed from V and 0 bases from J, the gap between germline ends came to 13 bases. Unique molecular identifiers were present on cDNA, and template switching added a universal primer site. TCRdb ran MiXCR on the 5' RACE reads and lists one entry per CDR3 protein. The sample contains roughly 470,000 distinct CDR3 sequences, around an eighth of which appear only once. Whole-study results and caveats: Out-of-frame alpha sequences common to twins exhibited a surplus of low generation probability. There is a chance that invariant MAIT and iNKT cells partially muddied zero-insertion analyses. Instead of following the same donors, the conclusions were based on cross-sectional statistical analysis.

The same data also contributed to another study, on yellow fever vaccine responses in identical twins.

The chain couples TRBV10-3 to TRBJ2-3, with D possibly being TRBD1 or TRBD2 (5 bases each). The sequence came from a woman aged 18-29 years in good health. Sample: CD4+ T cells sorted from blood. CDR3 DNA sequence: TGTGCCATCAGGGGACCAGCGGCTAGCACAGATACGCAGTATTTT. Encoded protein: CAIRGPAASTDTQYF.